Shown below are 8 T cell receptor beta chains from a single sample sequenced in a study of graft-versus-host responses after intestinal transplantation. For these TCRs, the target antigens are not known. Here immunoSEQ multiplex PCR was the method, and the copy in TCRdb shows in-frame clones only, minus some. The table records some 95,000 clones, around nine tenths of them present only once. This specimen consisted of unstimulated CD8+ T cells sorted from spleen or lymph node cells, obtained before intestinal transplant. The source is a human donor who received an intestinal transplant.

V usage is TRBV19 and J usage is TRBJ2-1; possibly TRBD2 for D (6 bases). This CDR3 region has 16 residues. CDR1 is LNHDA and CDR2 is SQIVND in the germline V gene (reference sequence). Trimming took off 3 bases at V and 7 bases at J, with 19 bases between the two ends. The CDR3 coding sequence is TGTGCCAGTAGTATCGCCCCACCCAGGGCGGGAAATGAGCAGTTCTTC. Translation gives CASSIAPPRAGNEQFF.

V is TRBV14 and J is TRBJ2-5; TRBD2 agrees at 10 bases. V lost 1 base to trimming and J lost 2 bases; unmatched junction nucleotides: 7. Germline lookup yields CDR1 SGHDN and CDR2 FVKESK. This CDR3 is 17 amino acids long. The DNA of the CDR3 is TGTGCCAGCAGCCAAGGGGTTAGCGGGGGGCCTCAAGAGACCCAGTACTTC. Residues: CASSQGVSGGPQETQYF.

The rearrangement uses TRBV28 and TRBJ1-1; D is uncertain. The CDR3 has 13 residues. Trimming stripped 3 bases from V and 5 bases from J, with 10 bases between. The germline gives CDR1 MDHEN, CDR2 SYDVKM. The CDR3 region has the DNA TGTGCCAGCAGTTTTCAAGAGGGAACTGAAGCTTTCTTT. Its translation is CASSFQEGTEAFF.

The genes are TRBV30 and TRBJ2-7; 9 bases fit TRBD1. J was trimmed by 4 bases and V by 5 bases; bases with no gene match: 9. The CDR3 loop spans 14 amino acids. The germline V gene encodes CDR1 GTSNPN and CDR2 SVGIG (reference sequence). CDR3 sequence (DNA): TGTGCCTGGGGAATCGGGACAGGGATTTACGAGCAGTACTTC. This codes for CAWGIGTGIYEQYF.

The CDR3 nucleotides read TGTGCCAGCAGTGACGGTCCAGGGGCCTACGAGCAGTACTTC. This encodes CASSDGPGAYEQYF. The chain joins TRBV25-1 to TRBJ2-7; a weak D match, TRBD1 (6 bases). V shed 3 bases and J shed 2 bases, with 11 bases lying between them. The germline gives CDR1 MGHDK, CDR2 SYGVNS. The CDR3 is made up of 14 amino acids.

The rearrangement uses TRBV2 and TRBJ1-2, with a possible D match to TRBD1 (6 bases). There are 15 residues in the CDR3. The V end lost 3 bases, the J end lost 1 base, and 12 bases lay between the germline ends. In germline, CDR1 is SNHLY, CDR2 FYNNEI. CDR3 in amino acids: CASSDRQVFNYGYTF. CDR3 DNA: TGTGCCAGCAGTGATCGACAGGTTTTTAACTATGGCTACACCTTC.

The chain has TRBV10-3 and TRBJ2-2; TRBD1 aligns across 8 bases. Germline V gene data show CDR1 as ENHRY and CDR2 as SYGVKD. The junction had 11 bases not matched to a gene; V was cut back by 6 bases and J by 5 bases. This CDR3 is 16 amino acids long. The chain's CDR3 is CAISRRDRKETGELFF. DNA of the CDR3: TGTGCCATCAGCAGGCGGGACAGGAAAGAGACCGGGGAGCTGTTTTTT.

This chain links TRBV2 with TRBJ2-1; 12 bases match TRBD2. In germline, CDR1 is SNHLY, CDR2 FYNNEI. The CDR3 loop spans 16 amino acids. J lost 7 bases, V lost 2 bases, and 6 bases had no gene match. CDR3 in amino acids: CASSEPASGGANEQFF. The CDR3 DNA reads as TGTGCCAGCAGTGAACCGGCTAGCGGGGGGGCGAATGAGCAGTTCTTC. Looking up the rest from reference TRBV2 and TRBJ2-1 gives the full variable domain: EPEVTQTPSHQVTQMGQEVILRCVPISNHLYFYWYRQILGQKVEFLVSFYNNEISEKSEIFDDQFSVERPDGSNFTLKIRSTKLEDSAMYFCASSEPASGGANEQFFGPGTRLTVL.